A single sample is the source of the 9 T cell receptor beta chains below, sequenced in a study of blood T cell repertoires in COVID-19. Repertoires were generated with immunoSEQ multiplex PCR, while TCRdb's copy carries only in-frame clones and drops some. The table has a few hundred thousand clones, 80% to 90% seen once. The sequenced sample was PBMCs or T cells enriched from blood (not recorded which). These receptors all come from a middle-aged woman with acute COVID-19.

The chain recombines TRBV6-4 with TRBJ1-6, with 8 bases identical to TRBD1. Germline CDR1 MRHNA, CDR2 SNTAGT. The CDR3 covers 14 residues. The V gene end was trimmed by 6 bases and the J gene end by 6 bases; junction bases not matched to a gene: 4. The CDR3 is CASRGDRINSPLHF. The DNA of the CDR3 is TGTGCCAGCAGAGGGGACAGGATTAATTCACCCCTCCACTTT.

The chain is built from TRBV2 and TRBJ1-5; possibly TRBD1 for D (6 bases). The V and J ends lost 5 bases and 2 bases respectively, with 10 bases between them. The CDR3 sequence is 14 residues long. In germline, CDR1 is SNHLY, CDR2 FYNNEI. The CDR3 here is CASSSPGGNQPQHF. CDR3 nucleotides: TGTGCCAGCAGTAGCCCAGGGGGCAATCAGCCCCAGCATTTT.

This clone was recorded a few times. The rearrangement joins TRBV28 to TRBJ2-7, with D unresolved. The CDR3 length is 13 residues. The V gene's germline CDR1 is MDHEN and CDR2 SYDVKM. The V and J ends lost 1 base and 2 bases respectively, with 6 bases between them. The CDR3 sequence is CASSLSLTYEQYF. DNA for the CDR3: TGTGCCAGCAGTTTATCTCTAACCTACGAGCAGTACTTC.

The chain has TRBV2 and TRBJ1-1, with 10 positions matching TRBD1. The V gene's germline CDR1 is SNHLY and CDR2 FYNNEI. The CDR3 extends over 14 amino acids. V gave up 7 bases and J gave up 4 bases; unmatched junction bases: 6. The CDR3 protein is CASNDRGLGTEAFF. The CDR3 nucleotides are TGTGCCAGCAACGACAGGGGGCTGGGCACTGAAGCTTTCTTT.

The chain joins TRBV19 to TRBJ2-3, with a possible D match to TRBD1 (6 bases). Germline CDR1 and CDR2: LNHDA and SQIVND (reference sequence). With 5 bases removed from V and 14 bases from J, the gap between germline ends came to 17 bases. The CDR3 is 12 residues long. This chain's CDR3 is CASSLDSLTMYF. DNA of the CDR3: TGTGCCAGTAGTTTGGACAGCCTTACCATGTATTTT.

The J gene is TRBJ1-2, the V gene TRBV6-2 or TRBV6-3; 7 bases line up with TRBD1. From germline, CDR1 is MNHEY and CDR2 SVGEGT. This CDR3 has 12 amino acids. V shed 2 bases and J 12 bases; nucleotides not matched to a gene: 6. CDR3 residues: CASSYNRQGNTF. Written as DNA, the CDR3 is TGTGCCAGCAGTTACAACCGACAGGGAAACACCTTC.

The V gene is TRBV5-8, the J gene TRBJ2-3; a possible D gene is TRBD1 (6 bases). Germline lookup yields CDR1 SGHTS and CDR2 YDEGEE. The CDR3 is 19 amino acids. The V end lost 1 base, the J end lost 1 base, and 22 bases lay between the germline ends. CDR3 nucleotide sequence: TGTGCCAGCAGCTTGCGTAAATTTGGGGGCGCCGGGGGCACAGATACGCAGTATTTT. It codes for CASSLRKFGGAGGTDTQYF.

The rearrangement links TRBV23-1 to TRBJ1-5; 7 nucleotides align to TRBD1. TRBV23-1 is an ORF, with its function uncertain. This CDR3 region has 14 residues. Losses at the gene ends were 3 bases for V and 5 bases for J; bases not matched to a gene: 4. The CDR3 here is CASSQSDRDQPQHF. CDR3 bases: TGCGCCAGCAGTCAGTCCGACAGGGATCAGCCCCAGCATTTT.

V usage is TRBV28 and J usage is TRBJ2-1; 7 bases line up with TRBD1. The CDR3 is made up of 17 amino acids. V dropped 2 bases and J dropped 2; count of bases not matched to a gene: 9. Germline loops: CDR1 MDHEN, CDR2 SYDVKM. CDR3 sequence (DNA): TGTGCCAGCAGTTTAGGGAAAGGGGGCAGGACCTACAATGAGCAGTTCTTC. Encoded protein: CASSLGKGGRTYNEQFF.